This T cell receptor beta chain was documented in a study of blood T cell repertoires in COVID-19. Study overall: From the United States, Italy and Spain came samples of acute and convalescent COVID-19. In each case, the material was cDNA or gDNA derived from T cells, B-cell-depleted T cells, or PBMCs.

Per germline, CDR1 SEHNR and CDR2 FQNEAQ (reference sequence). The CDR3 covers 16 residues. The J segment lost 4 bases and the V segment lost 10 bases, leaving 13 bases of the junction unmatched. Under the authors' procedure: Scientists estimated how many nucleated cells there were by amplifying reference gene primers. Some clones are missing from TCRdb's copy, which holds only in-frame ones; the method was immunoSEQ multiplex PCR. V and J calls and clone size are copied from that table; D and trimming were computed from the DNA. The sample lists over 250,000 clones, 83% seen once, with 9.4% in the top ten.

The chain joins TRBV7-9 to TRBJ2-1; TRBD2 matches at 10 bases. The sequenced sample was peripheral blood. The sequence came from a woman aged 50 to 60 who had recovered from COVID-19. The CDR3 nucleotides read TGTGCCACCGGAAAACCTGGGACTAGCGCATACAATGAGCAGTTCTTC. As protein: CATGKPGTSAYNEQFF.